This TCR beta chain was observed in a study of response to subunit inactivated influenza vaccine. This clonotype occurred many times. Its target is not known. MiXCR was run by TCRdb on the RT-PCR reads, yielding one entry per CDR3 protein. Counted here are 450,000 to 500,000 distinct CDR3 sequences, approximately 9.9% occurring once; the ten biggest clones make up approximately 12%. Overall study results and limits: Every seasonal influenza vaccination brings in few new T cells, the authors suggested.

CDR3 length: 11 residues. V lost 7 bases and J 4 bases, leaving 7 bases between the germline ends. CDR1 and CDR2 (germline): MNHEY, SVGAGI. This sequence was found in a man between 45 and 60 years old who received an inactivated influenza vaccine. The chain carries TRBV6-5 and TRBJ2-5; D call uncertain. The sequencing here drew on PBMCs from blood, taken 40 to 50 days after vaccination. CDR3 sequence (DNA): TGTGCCAGCACTGGGTCAGAGACCCAGTACTTC. It translates to CASTGSETQYF.